These T cell receptor beta chains were read from a single sample in a study of cytomegalovirus exposure and HLA in healthy donors. The protocol was immunoSEQ multiplex PCR, while the TCRdb copy is restricted to in-frame clones and leaves out a portion. The sample shows about 130,000 clones, approximately 94% of them seen only once. Sequenced input: PBMCs. The receptors originated from a man younger than 30 in good health and CMV-seropositive. Each CDR3 is given without its conserved first and last residue. Clone size is shown for a subset of rows, as once, few, many or a class of expanded clone.

V gene: TRBV10-3
J gene: TRBJ2-2
clone size: .
CDR3 length: 13
CDR3 protein: AISRSGSDTGELF

V gene: TRBV5-1
J gene: TRBJ2-2
clone size: many
CDR3 length: 13
CDR3 protein: ASSFGHPNTGELF

V gene: TRBV5-5
J gene: TRBJ1-3
clone size: .
CDR3 length: 13
CDR3 protein: ASSGGSGTGNTIY

V gene: TRBV6-5
J gene: TRBJ1-2
clone size: .
CDR3 length: 11
CDR3 protein: ASSYKQLYGYT

V gene: TRBV5-1
J gene: TRBJ2-3
clone size: .
CDR3 length: 9
CDR3 protein: ASSFGDTQY

V gene: TRBV9
J gene: TRBJ2-3
clone size: few
CDR3 length: 14
CDR3 protein: ASSSQEGGDADTQY

V gene: TRBV10-1
J gene: TRBJ2-1
clone size: .
CDR3 length: 15
CDR3 protein: ASSGSSGRASYNEQF

V gene: TRBV10-3
J gene: TRBJ2-2
clone size: .
CDR3 length: 13
CDR3 protein: AISPGQGDTGELF

V gene: TRBV4-2
J gene: TRBJ2-3
clone size: .
CDR3 length: 14
CDR3 protein: ASSTRPSGIMDTQY

V gene: TRBV13
J gene: TRBJ2-1
clone size: .
CDR3 length: 13
CDR3 protein: ASRSAGTGDNEQF

V gene: TRBV2
J gene: TRBJ2-5
clone size: .
CDR3 length: 10
CDR3 protein: ASMGGGKTQY

V gene: TRBV6-5
J gene: TRBJ2-3
clone size: .
CDR3 length: 13
CDR3 protein: ASSLTGGEADTQY

V gene: TRBV2
J gene: TRBJ2-3
clone size: once
CDR3 length: 14
CDR3 protein: ASSEAQGGRVGTQY

V gene: TRBV5-1
J gene: TRBJ2-5
clone size: .
CDR3 length: 13
CDR3 protein: ASSLLAGARETQY

V gene: TRBV9
J gene: TRBJ1-2
clone size: .
CDR3 length: 11
CDR3 protein: ASSLGQDYGYT

V gene: TRBV7-7
J gene: TRBJ2-5
clone size: .
CDR3 length: 11
CDR3 protein: ASSLGQSETQY

V gene: TRBV10-1
J gene: TRBJ1-1
clone size: .
CDR3 length: 11
CDR3 protein: ASRRDRETEAF

V gene: TRBV5-6
J gene: TRBJ2-1
clone size: .
CDR3 length: 12
CDR3 protein: ASSRQGTYNEQF

V gene: TRBV21-1
J gene: TRBJ1-2
clone size: .
CDR3 length: 14
CDR3 protein: ASSKGDSDPNYGYT

V gene: TRBV5-1
J gene: TRBJ1-1
clone size: .
CDR3 length: 11
CDR3 protein: ASSLNRNTEAF

V gene: TRBV27
J gene: TRBJ1-1
clone size: .
CDR3 length: 11
CDR3 protein: ASSFAANTEAF

V gene: TRBV28
J gene: TRBJ2-5
clone size: .
CDR3 length: 12
CDR3 protein: ASSPDREQETQY

V gene: TRBV5-1
J gene: TRBJ2-7
clone size: .
CDR3 length: 12
CDR3 protein: ASSLSGTTYEQY

V gene: TRBV15
J gene: TRBJ1-6
clone size: .
CDR3 length: 14
CDR3 protein: ATSRASGTGDSPLH

V gene: TRBV2
J gene: TRBJ2-7
clone size: .
CDR3 length: 16
CDR3 protein: ASSEFEGLAGTNYEQY

V gene: TRBV28
J gene: TRBJ2-1
clone size: .
CDR3 length: 13
CDR3 protein: ASRADRGRINEQF

V gene: TRBV5-1
J gene: TRBJ2-7
clone size: .
CDR3 length: 11
CDR3 protein: ASRLAGSYEQY

V gene: TRBV7-9
J gene: TRBJ2-1
clone size: .
CDR3 length: 12
CDR3 protein: ASSGTDYYNEQF

V gene: TRBV28
J gene: TRBJ2-2
clone size: .
CDR3 length: 14
CDR3 protein: ASRRPLAANTGELF

V gene: TRBV11-3
J gene: TRBJ1-1
clone size: once
CDR3 length: 12
CDR3 protein: ASSSSSDHGEAF

V gene: TRBV29-1
J gene: TRBJ2-1
clone size: .
CDR3 length: 14
CDR3 protein: SVEDISGRSYNEQF

V gene: TRBV21-1
J gene: TRBJ2-7
clone size: .
CDR3 length: 13
CDR3 protein: ASSDRDRGPYEQY

V gene: TRBV11-2
J gene: TRBJ2-1
clone size: .
CDR3 length: 15
CDR3 protein: ASSLEPGLAGNNEQF

V gene: TRBV28
J gene: TRBJ2-7
clone size: once
CDR3 length: 11
CDR3 protein: ASSPGTPREQY

V gene: TRBV5-6
J gene: TRBJ2-7
clone size: once
CDR3 length: 11
CDR3 protein: ASSLQGSYEQY

V gene: TRBV6-1
J gene: TRBJ1-2
clone size: .
CDR3 length: 11
CDR3 protein: ASSGAYRGGYT

V gene: TRBV4-1
J gene: TRBJ2-7
clone size: once
CDR3 length: 12
CDR3 protein: ASSQGGGLYEQY

V gene: TRBV14
J gene: TRBJ1-5
clone size: .
CDR3 length: 15
CDR3 protein: ASSMLQGIYSNQPQH

V gene: TRBV7-7
J gene: TRBJ2-7
clone size: .
CDR3 length: 11
CDR3 protein: ASSSGTGYEQY

V gene: TRBV6-1
J gene: TRBJ2-5
clone size: once
CDR3 length: 12
CDR3 protein: ASSRDRVDETQY

V gene: TRBV5-1
J gene: TRBJ2-3
clone size: .
CDR3 length: 12
CDR3 protein: ASSLNYPLDTQY

V gene: TRBV13
J gene: TRBJ2-2
clone size: .
CDR3 length: 15
CDR3 protein: ASSRPGTGGMRGELF